The 26 T cell receptor beta chains listed next were all sequenced from one sample in a study of blood T cell repertoires in COVID-19. Produced via immunoSEQ multiplex PCR; TCRdb's table is partial and in-frame only. The data contain over 110,000 clones, around 87% of them singletons. What was sequenced was PBMCs or T cells enriched from blood (not recorded which). These receptors all come from a man in his 60s who had recovered from COVID-19.

The chain employs TRBV7-3 and TRBJ2-5; D may be TRBD2 (5 bases). The ends were cut back, 0 bases at V and 5 bases at J, with 7 bases in the middle. Germline lookup yields CDR1 SGHTA and CDR2 FQGTGA. The CDR3 covers 13 residues. CDR3 nucleotides: TGTGCCAGCAGCTTAACGAGGGATGAGACCCAGTACTTC. Its protein product is CASSLTRDETQYF.

This clone is a singleton in its sample. The chain is built from TRBV21-1 and TRBJ1-2; TRBD1, as called in the table, went unchecked against the DNA. TRBV21-1 is a recognized pseudogene. The CDR3 runs to 17 residues. The CDR3 protein is CASSPMIDTDKNYGYTF. As DNA, the CDR3 is TGTGCCAGCAGCCCAATGATAGACACCGATAAAAACTATGGCTACACCTTC.

The V and J genes are TRBV5-1 and TRBJ2-7; tentative D call: TRBD2 (5 bases). V was clipped by 4 bases and J by 7 bases, with 27 bases between them. CDR3 length equals 17 residues. Germline lookup yields CDR1 SGHRS and CDR2 YFSETQ. For the CDR3, the DNA is TGCGCCAGCAGCCCCTACCCGGACCGGGGAAACCTGGGGGAGCAGTACTTC. Its protein is CASSPYPDRGNLGEQYF.

V gene TRBV5-4 combines with J gene TRBJ2-7, with TRBD1 matching over 7 bases. This CDR3 contains 15 residues. V trimming: 4 bases; J trimming: 3 bases; junction bases outside the gene matches: 10. In germline, CDR1 is SGHNT, CDR2 YYREEE (reference sequence). CDR3 in DNA: TGTGCCAGCAGCCCCCGGACAGGCTCGGGCTACGAGCAGTACTTC. This codes for CASSPRTGSGYEQYF.

The rearrangement joins TRBV7-9 to TRBJ2-1, with D possibly matching TRBD2 (5 bases). The V gene's germline CDR1 is SEHNR and CDR2 FQNEAQ (reference sequence). The V end was cut by 1 base, the J end by 10 bases, with 8 bases between. This CDR3 has 12 residues. CDR3 loop: CASSLDGGEQFF. The CDR3 DNA reads as TGTGCCAGCAGCTTAGACGGCGGGGAGCAGTTCTTC.

The chain employs TRBV3-1 (or the pseudogene TRBV3-2) and TRBJ2-7; D unresolved. Trimming removed 2 bases from V and 4 bases from J, with 9 bases in between. Germline assignment: CDR1 LGHDT and CDR2 YNNKEL (reference sequence). This CDR3 region has 13 residues. In DNA form, the CDR3 reads TGTGCCAGCAGCCAATTATCGGGTTACGAGCAGTACTTC. It codes for CASSQLSGYEQYF.

The chain combines TRBV2 with TRBJ1-1, with a possible D match to TRBD1 (5 bases). Germline V gene sequence: CDR1 SNHLY, CDR2 FYNNEI. The V end was cut by 7 bases, the J end by 1 base, with 10 bases between. This CDR3 is 13 amino acids long. Written as DNA, the CDR3 is TGTGCCAGCATTCGAACAGGGAACACTGAAGCTTTCTTT. It codes for CASIRTGNTEAFF.

CDR3 coding DNA: TGTGCCAGTAGTATAGGCGGAAACATCAATGAGCAGTTCTTC. As protein: CASSIGGNINEQFF. The chain couples TRBV19 to TRBJ2-1; no definite D call. V lost 1 base, J lost 6 bases, and 10 bases lay in between. CDR1 and CDR2 (germline): LNHDA, SQIVND (reference sequence). This CDR3 comprises 14 residues.

The gene calls are TRBV2 and TRBJ2-7; D ambiguous. V was shortened by 3 bases and J by 6 bases, with 12 bases between the two germline ends. This CDR3 has 13 amino acids. Germline V gene lookup returns CDR1 SNHLY and CDR2 FYNNEI. CDR3 in amino acids: CASSDTQPGEQYF. The CDR3 DNA reads TGTGCCAGCAGTGACACTCAGCCGGGCGAGCAGTACTTC.

The rearrangement joins TRBV9 to TRBJ1-1; D might be TRBD1 (5 bases). Trimming removed 3 bases from V and 0 bases from J, with 15 bases in between. The CDR3 is made up of 16 amino acids. Per the germline V gene, CDR1 is SGDLS and CDR2 is YYNGEE. The CDR3: CASSAGSGEMNTEAFF. The DNA for the CDR3 is TGTGCCAGCAGCGCAGGGAGCGGGGAGATGAACACTGAAGCTTTCTTT.

This clone was observed once. The chain is built from TRBV2 and TRBJ2-1, with 7 bases that match TRBD1. The CDR3 sequence is 13 residues long. CDR1 is SNHLY, CDR2 FYNNEI, per germline. The trim removed 8 bases at V and 9 bases at J, leaving 10 bases unmatched. Written as DNA, the CDR3 is TGTGCCAGCGCAATGACAGGGCTCGGTGAGCAGTTCTTC. Its translation: CASAMTGLGEQFF.

This clone was counted only a few times. V gene TRBV30 combines with J gene TRBJ1-2, with 7 bases that match TRBD1. The junction had 14 bases not matched to a gene; V was cut back by 2 bases and J by 8 bases. This CDR3 has 15 amino acids. The germline V gene encodes CDR1 GTSNPN and CDR2 SVGIG (reference sequence). The CDR3, as DNA: TGTGCCTGGAGTACCCACACGACAGGGCTTAAGGGCTACACCTTC. Its translation is CAWSTHTTGLKGYTF.

The rearrangement joins TRBV24-1 to TRBJ2-1; D is unclear. Trimming removed 0 bases from V and 6 bases from J, with 2 bases in between. The CDR3 has 12 residues. The V gene's germline CDR1 is KGHDR and CDR2 SFDVKD. Here the CDR3 reads CATSDLLNEQFF. The CDR3 nucleotides are TGTGCCACCAGTGATTTGCTCAATGAGCAGTTCTTC.

This chain connects TRBV6-5 to TRBJ1-2; a weak D match, TRBD1 (6 bases). The CDR3 has 15 residues. V was pared by 6 bases and J by 0 bases, with 14 bases between. Germline V gives CDR1 MNHEY, CDR2 SVGAGI. For the CDR3, the DNA is TGTGCCAGCAGGGGTGACCGGGACACTAACTATGGCTACACCTTC. It specifies CASRGDRDTNYGYTF.

This chain links TRBV11-2 with TRBJ2-2; D perhaps matches TRBD2 (6 bases). CDR3 size: 15 residues. V was clipped by 0 bases and J by 2 bases, with 7 bases between them. The germline gives CDR1 SGHAT, CDR2 FQNNGV. The CDR3 is CASSLDGGNTGELFF. CDR3 DNA sequence: TGTGCCAGCAGCTTAGACGGGGGAAACACCGGGGAGCTGTTTTTT.

In DNA, the CDR3 is TGTGCCAGCAGTTACTCGATAGGGGGTGATGAAGCTTTCTTT. The encoded protein is CASSYSIGGDEAFF. The chain couples TRBV6-5 to TRBJ1-1, with D possibly TRBD1 on 6 matching bases. The V end was cut by 0 bases, the J end by 7 bases, with 12 bases between. The germline CDR1 and CDR2 sequences are MNHEY and SVGAGI. CDR3 length: 14 residues.

The rearrangement uses TRBV4-1 and TRBJ2-1, with TRBD1 identical over 11 bases. V lost 4 bases to trimming and J lost 8 bases; unmatched junction nucleotides: 10. Germline loops: CDR1 MGHRA, CDR2 YSYEKL. The CDR3 runs 16 residues. The CDR3 nucleotides are TGCGCCAGCAGCCGAAACCCGGGACAGGGGGTCGATGAGCAGTTCTTC. It specifies CASSRNPGQGVDEQFF.

With regard to this clone: Other nucleotide sequences in the sample specify the same CDR3. The V and J genes are TRBV29-1 and TRBJ1-1; no firm D call. V was pared by 7 bases and J by 7 bases, with 10 bases between. CDR1 is SQVTM and CDR2 is ANQGSEA in the germline V gene. The length of the CDR3 is 10 residues. CDR3 nucleotide sequence: TGCAGCGGATGGAGGGTTGAAGCTTTCTTT. This encodes CSGWRVEAFF.

This clone was seen a single time. The J gene is TRBJ2-7, the V gene TRBV4-1; 9 bases are shared with TRBD2. Germline assignment: CDR1 MGHRA and CDR2 YSYEKL. There are 18 residues in the CDR3. The V gene end was trimmed by 0 bases and the J gene end by 4 bases; junction bases not matched to a gene: 13. As DNA, the CDR3 is TGCGCCAGCAGCCAAGAAAGACATAGCGGGGGCGTTCTTTACGAGCAGTACTTC. Translated: CASSQERHSGGVLYEQYF.

This chain joins TRBV2 and TRBJ2-2, with 9 bases identical to TRBD2. The CDR3 runs 16 residues. Germline V CDR1 and CDR2: SNHLY, FYNNEI. The ends lost 0 bases at V and 4 bases at J; junction bases unmatched: 3. CDR3 coding DNA: TGTGCCAGCAGTGAAGCGGGACTAGCATTCACCGGGGAGCTGTTTTTT. Translating gives CASSEAGLAFTGELFF.

The chain recombines TRBV28 with TRBJ2-3; 8 bases align to TRBD2. This CDR3 is 15 amino acids long. Germline V CDR1 and CDR2: MDHEN, SYDVKM. V gave up 6 bases and J gave up 3 bases; unmatched junction bases: 8. CDR3 bases: TGTGCCAGCAGAGAAACGGGAGGGGTGACAGATACGCAGTATTTT. This encodes CASRETGGVTDTQYF. The variable domain in full, with the rest retrieved from reference TRBV28 and TRBJ2-3, is DVKVTQSSRYLVKRTGEKVFLECVQDMDHENMFWYRQDPGLGLRLIYFSYDVKMKEKGDIPEGYSVSREKKERFSLILESASTNQTSMYLCASRETGGVTDTQYFGPGTRLTVL.

This chain uses TRBV2 with TRBJ1-5, with no clear D. Germline V gene lookup returns CDR1 SNHLY and CDR2 FYNNEI. CDR3 size: 15 residues. V shed 7 bases and J shed 2 bases, with 15 bases lying between them. The CDR3 DNA reads TGTGCCAGCACCCTAGAGGTCCGGGGCAATCAGCCCCAGCATTTT. Amino acid sequence: CASTLEVRGNQPQHF. Drawing the rest from reference TRBV2 and TRBJ1-5, the complete variable domain is EPEVTQTPSHQVTQMGQEVILRCVPISNHLYFYWYRQILGQKVEFLVSFYNNEISEKSEIFDDQFSVERPDGSNFTLKIRSTKLEDSAMYFCASTLEVRGNQPQHFGDGTRLSIL.

This clone was detected only a few times. The V call is TRBV7-9, the J call TRBJ2-2; D not resolved. Trimming stripped 1 base from V and 1 base from J, with 10 bases between. Germline CDR1 is SEHNR and CDR2 is FQNEAQ (reference sequence). The CDR3 totals 16 residues. CDR3 in amino acids: CASSLDSLRNTGELFF. CDR3 nucleotides: TGTGCCAGCAGCTTAGACTCATTGAGGAACACCGGGGAGCTGTTTTTT. The full variable domain, rest sourced from reference TRBV7-9 and TRBJ2-2, is DTGVSQNPRHKITKRGQNVTFRCDPISEHNRLYWYRQTLGQGPEFLTYFQNEAQLEKSRLLSDRFSAERPKGSFSTLEIQRTEQGDSAMYLCASSLDSLRNTGELFFGEGSRLTVL.

The chain joins TRBV7-3 to TRBJ2-1; 7 bases fit TRBD2. The CDR3 is made up of 15 amino acids. V trimming: 3 bases; J trimming: 6 bases; junction bases outside the gene matches: 8. Germline assignment: CDR1 SGHTA and CDR2 FQGTGA. The CDR3: CASSLQSGRGNEQFF. Written as DNA, the CDR3 is TGTGCCAGCAGCTTGCAATCAGGGAGGGGCAATGAGCAGTTCTTC.

V gene TRBV5-4 combines with J gene TRBJ1-2; D perhaps matches TRBD1 (6 bases). The V end lost 4 bases, the J end lost 3 bases, and 13 bases lay between the germline ends. Per germline, CDR1 SGHNT and CDR2 YYREEE (reference sequence). CDR3 length: 14 amino acids. The CDR3 sequence is CASSRSGEHYGYTF. The CDR3, as DNA: TGTGCCAGCAGCAGATCAGGGGAGCACTATGGCTACACCTTC. The full variable domain, in which reference TRBV5-4 and TRBJ1-2 provide the parts outside the CDR3, is ETGVTQSPTHLIKTRGQQVTLRCSSQSGHNTVSWYQQALGQGPQFIFQYYREEENGRGNFPPRFSGLQFPNYSSELNVNALELDDSALYLCASSRSGEHYGYTFGSGTRLTVV.

Of note for this clone: The junction and the germline gene differ at one end; a read error may be behind it. J is TRBJ2-3 and V is TRBV7-9, with 7 positions matching TRBD1. This CDR3 has 12 residues. Germline CDR1 SEHNR, CDR2 FQNEAQ (reference sequence). CDR3: CASSLLTGAPDF. For the CDR3, the DNA is TGTGCCAGCAGCCTCCTAACAGGGGCCCCGGATTTT. Full variable domain (remainder filled in from reference TRBV7-9 and TRBJ2-3): DTGVSQNPRHKITKRGQNVTFRCDPISEHNRLYWYRQTLGQGPEFLTYFQNEAQLEKSRLLSDRFSAERPKGSFSTLEIQRTEQGDSAMYLCASSLLTGAPDFGPGTRLTVL.